This T cell receptor (beta chain) came from a study of blood T cell repertoires in COVID-19. This CDR3 is 14 amino acids long. Trimming at V came to 10 bases and at J to 4 bases, leaving 12 bases not matched to a gene. Germline CDR1 LNHDA, CDR2 SQIVND (reference sequence). The method was immunoSEQ multiplex PCR; TCRdb's version includes in-frame clones alone and lacks a portion of them. The sample has around 250,000 clones, roughly nine tenths seen once. The sequenced sample consisted of PBMCs or T cells enriched from blood (not recorded which). The receptor comes from a human donor in a cohort exposed to, infected with or recovered from COVID-19 (not recorded which). The donor label of this sample is uncertain. The chain couples TRBV19 to TRBJ1-2, with TRBD1 matching over 7 bases. As DNA, the CDR3 is TGTGCCACCTTGAACAGGGGCGAGGGCTATGGCTACACCTTC. Translated: CATLNRGEGYGYTF. The whole variable domain, remainder taken from reference TRBV19 and TRBJ1-2, is DGGITQSPKYLFRKEGQNVTLSCEQNLNHDAMYWYRQDPGQGLRLIYYSQIVNDFQKGDIAEGYSVSREKKESFPLTVTSAQKNPTAFYLCATLNRGEGYGYTFGSGTRLTVV.